These 27 T cell receptor beta chains were sequenced from one sample in a study of shared clonotypes between healthy human individuals. Sequencing used immunoSEQ multiplex PCR; TCRdb keeps in-frame clones, though not all of them. This repertoire shows 2 million to 2.5 million clones, approximately 96% found once; its top ten account for over 0.1%. The material sequenced was naive CD4+ T cells sorted from blood. As for subset: CD45RA+ positively selected. These receptor sequences come from a man younger than 35 in good health.

CDR3 residues: CASSGTGQGKNIQYF. CDR3 coding DNA: TGCGCCAGCAGTGGGACGGGGCAGGGGAAAAACATTCAGTACTTC. This chain joins TRBV10-2 and TRBJ2-4; possibly TRBD1 for D (6 bases). The ends were cut back, 4 bases at V and 4 bases at J, with 14 bases in the middle. The CDR3 is 15 residues long. Germline CDR1 reads WSHSY; CDR2 reads SAAADI.

The gene calls are TRBV10-3 and TRBJ2-3, with TRBD2 matching 9 bases. The germline V gene encodes CDR1 ENHRY and CDR2 SYGVKD. The ends lost 0 bases at V and 2 bases at J; junction bases unmatched: 6. This CDR3 has 17 residues. The CDR3 sequence: CAISESSGGPITDTQYF. The CDR3 nucleotides read TGTGCCATCAGTGAGTCAAGCGGGGGGCCAATCACAGATACGCAGTATTTT.

The chain joins TRBV28 to TRBJ2-3; the D gene is possibly TRBD1 (6 bases). Germline values: CDR1 MDHEN, CDR2 SYDVKM. The CDR3 spans 15 residues. Trimming took 5 bases from V and 6 from J, leaving 18 bases between them. CDR3 DNA sequence: TGTGCCAGCAGTGAGGGACACCCTGGTTGGGATACGCAGTATTTT. Translated: CASSEGHPGWDTQYF.

This clone was seen just once. The chain couples TRBV7-9 to TRBJ2-1; TRBD1 aligns across 9 bases. This CDR3 has 16 amino acids. Germline V gene sequence: CDR1 SEHNR, CDR2 FQNEAQ (reference sequence). After removal of 5 bases from V and 2 bases from J, the junction contained 7 bases not matched to a gene. This CDR3 is CASSLQGALTYNEQFF. DNA of the CDR3: TGTGCCAGCAGCCTACAGGGGGCGCTCACCTACAATGAGCAGTTCTTC.

This clone appeared once. The chain recombines TRBV28 with TRBJ1-2; TRBD1 matches at 8 bases. Germline CDR1 reads MDHEN; CDR2 reads SYDVKM. The CDR3 extends over 15 amino acids. J lost 2 bases, V lost 6 bases, and 8 bases had no gene match. The CDR3: CASREGQDLNYGYTF. In DNA, the CDR3 is TGTGCCAGCAGGGAGGGACAGGACTTAAACTATGGCTACACCTTC.

The chain couples TRBV7-9 to TRBJ1-1; no firm D call. CDR1 is SEHNR, CDR2 FQNEAQ, per germline (reference sequence). Trimming left V 7 bases short and J 1 base short, with 13 bases between. There are 14 residues in the CDR3. This CDR3 reads CASILNGANTEAFF. CDR3 sequence (DNA): TGTGCCAGCATCCTAAACGGAGCGAACACTGAAGCTTTCTTT.

The chain joins TRBV5-1 to TRBJ2-3; D not resolved. CDR1 is SGHRS and CDR2 is YFSETQ in the germline V gene. Trimming took off 7 bases at V and 4 bases at J, with 16 bases between the two ends. The CDR3 has 14 amino acids. The CDR3 sequence is CASVLTIGADTQYF. The CDR3 DNA reads as TGCGCCAGCGTGTTGACAATTGGGGCAGATACGCAGTATTTT.

This chain uses TRBV18 with TRBJ2-1; no clear D. V lost 3 bases and J lost 3, with 12 bases in between. The V gene's germline CDR1 is KGHSH and CDR2 LQKENI. The CDR3 covers 15 residues. CDR3 bases: TGTGCCAGCTCACCGCGGCTTACAGACTACAATGAGCAGTTCTTC. It translates to CASSPRLTDYNEQFF.

The rearrangement links TRBV7-9 to TRBJ1-1; the D is unclear. Germline V gene lookup returns CDR1 SEHNR and CDR2 FQNEAQ (reference sequence). This CDR3 has 18 amino acids. Trimming stripped 2 bases from V and 1 base from J, with 20 bases between. The CDR3 nucleotides are TGTGCCAGCAGCTTAAATTACTCAGGTCCCCCTTGGAACACTGAAGCTTTCTTT. It codes for CASSLNYSGPPWNTEAFF.

The chain couples TRBV27 to TRBJ2-7, with unresolved D. This CDR3 is built from 14 residues. The germline CDR1 and CDR2 sequences are MNHEY and SMNVEV (reference sequence). V lost 6 bases to trimming and J lost 2 bases, with 14 bases between them. This chain's CDR3 is CASRSRAPPYEQYF. In DNA form, the CDR3 reads TGTGCCAGCAGGAGCCGGGCACCCCCCTACGAGCAGTACTTC.

The rearrangement links TRBV13 to TRBJ1-4; TRBD1 matches 7 bases. The trim removed 7 bases at V and 8 bases at J, leaving 10 bases unmatched. The CDR3 sequence is 14 residues long. Germline V gene lookup returns CDR1 PRHDT and CDR2 FYEKMQ (reference sequence). Here the CDR3 DNA reads TGTGCCAGCACACGACAGGGTGCGGTAGAAAAACTGTTTTTT. Translation gives CASTRQGAVEKLFF.

This chain uses TRBV9 with TRBJ1-2; 7 bases fit TRBD1. V lost 3 bases, J lost 0 bases, and 11 bases stayed unmatched. Germline V lookup: CDR1 SGDLS, CDR2 YYNGEE. The CDR3 is 17 amino acids. CDR3 loop: CASSGWDSGGANYGYTF. The CDR3 DNA sequence: TGTGCCAGCAGCGGGTGGGACAGTGGCGGGGCTAACTATGGCTACACCTTC. The complete variable domain, with remaining parts taken from reference TRBV9 and TRBJ1-2, reads DSGVTQTPKHLITATGQRVTLRCSPRSGDLSVYWYQQSLDQGLQFLIQYYNGEERAKGNILERFSAQQFPDLHSELNLSSLELGDSALYFCASSGWDSGGANYGYTFGSGTRLTVV.

This clone was picked up a small number of times. The chain employs TRBV4-3 and TRBJ2-5; 7 nucleotides align to TRBD2. V lost 0 bases, J lost 5 bases, and 6 bases stayed unmatched. CDR1 and CDR2 (germline): LGHNA, YSLEER. CDR3 length: 15 amino acids. CDR3 in DNA: TGCGCCAGCAGCCAAGATCCGGGGGGAGTGGAGACCCAGTACTTC. Translation: CASSQDPGGVETQYF.

The chain links TRBV10-3 to TRBJ1-5, with 8 bases matching TRBD1. CDR3 length: 17 amino acids. Looked up from germline, CDR1 is ENHRY and CDR2 is SYGVKD. The junction had 11 bases not matched to a gene; V was cut back by 2 bases and J by 5 bases. CDR3 bases: TGTGCCATCAGTGAGGGTGGTATGGGACAGGCTTATCAGCCCCAGCATTTT. This codes for CAISEGGMGQAYQPQHF.

The chain links TRBV30 to TRBJ2-6, with no clear D. Germline V CDR1 and CDR2: GTSNPN, SVGIG (reference sequence). The germline V and J ends were trimmed by 3 bases and 3 bases, with 12 bases remaining between them. The CDR3 sequence is 15 residues long. CDR3 sequence: CAWRDKSLGANVLTF. CDR3 nucleotide sequence: TGTGCCTGGAGGGATAAGAGCCTTGGGGCCAACGTCCTGACTTTC.

Concerning this clone: The sample contains more than one DNA sequence encoding this CDR3. The chain recombines TRBV7-9 with TRBJ1-5; unclear D gene. The germline CDR1 and CDR2 sequences are SEHNR and FQNEAQ (reference sequence). The V and J ends lost 5 bases and 0 bases respectively, with 5 bases between them. This CDR3 has 13 residues. The DNA of the CDR3 is TGTGCCAGCAGCCCAAATAGCAATCAGCCCCAGCATTTT. Protein product: CASSPNSNQPQHF.

The V gene is TRBV18, the J gene TRBJ2-1, with a tentative D call TRBD2 (6 bases). Per germline, CDR1 KGHSH and CDR2 LQKENI. The CDR3 is 16 residues long. V lost 6 bases, J lost 7 bases, and 22 bases lay in between. Here the CDR3 reads CASSPNGGITRNEQFF. CDR3 bases: TGTGCCAGCTCGCCAAACGGGGGTATTACTAGGAATGAGCAGTTCTTC.

This clone was counted a single time. A clone one base away is much larger, so this may be a read error. The chain uses TRBV5-4 and TRBJ2-5; D gene unclear. Between the trimmed V and J ends, which lost 0 bases and 5 bases, there was a span of 2 bases. This CDR3 has 11 amino acids. Per germline, CDR1 SGHNT and CDR2 YYREEE (reference sequence). The CDR3 DNA sequence: TGTGCCAGCAGCTTGGATGAGACCCAGTACTTC. Amino acid sequence: CASSLDETQYF.

The chain links TRBV11-1 to TRBJ2-7, with unresolved D. The CDR3 has 16 residues. Looked up from germline, CDR1 is SGHAT and CDR2 is FQDESV (reference sequence). V shed 1 base and J shed 0 bases, with 13 bases lying between them. Here the CDR3 DNA reads TGTGCCAGCAGCTTAGTGGCGGCAGTCCTCTCCTACGAGCAGTACTTC. Protein product: CASSLVAAVLSYEQYF.

CDR3 protein: CAYSTVNTEAFF. The DNA for the CDR3 is TGTGCCTACTCGACGGTAAACACTGAAGCTTTCTTT. The chain recombines TRBV2 with TRBJ1-1; D is undetermined. Germline V lookup: CDR1 SNHLY, CDR2 FYNNEI. Trimming took 11 bases from V and 2 from J, leaving 12 bases between them. The CDR3 has 12 amino acids.

The J gene is TRBJ2-1, the V gene TRBV5-1, with TRBD1 as a possible D gene (6 bases). Trimming pared 1 base from V and 6 bases from J, leaving 20 bases between. The germline CDR1 and CDR2 sequences are SGHRS and YFSETQ. CDR3 length: 17 amino acids. In nucleotides, the CDR3 is TGCGCCAGCAGCTTGCTAAAAACAGGGTCTATGACCAATGAGCAGTTCTTC. Its translation is CASSLLKTGSMTNEQFF.

This clone appeared once. The rearrangement uses TRBV5-4 and TRBJ2-7; D ambiguous. Trimming pared 6 bases from V and 0 bases from J, leaving 13 bases between. The length of the CDR3 is 14 residues. Germline CDR1 SGHNT, CDR2 YYREEE (reference sequence). The CDR3 sequence is CASTPSTDSYEQYF. For the CDR3, the DNA is TGTGCCAGCACCCCTTCCACAGACTCCTACGAGCAGTACTTC. Together with reference TRBV5-4 and TRBJ2-7, the CDR3 gives the full variable domain: ETGVTQSPTHLIKTRGQQVTLRCSSQSGHNTVSWYQQALGQGPQFIFQYYREEENGRGNFPPRFSGLQFPNYSSELNVNALELDDSALYLCASTPSTDSYEQYFGPGTRLTVT.

The chain joins TRBV7-6 to TRBJ1-4, with D uncertain. Trimming stripped 1 base from V and 5 bases from J, with 5 bases between. The CDR3 covers 13 residues. Germline CDR1 and CDR2: SGHVS and FNYEAQ. The CDR3 here is CASSLGENEKLFF. The CDR3 coding sequence is TGTGCCAGCAGCTTAGGGGAAAATGAAAAACTGTTTTTT.

The rearrangement joins TRBV5-1 to TRBJ1-1, with 8 bases matching TRBD1. Trimming took 0 bases from V and 12 from J; bases not matched to a gene: 7. The CDR3 is 13 residues long. Germline V gene data show CDR1 as SGHRS and CDR2 as YFSETQ. The CDR3 bases are TGCGCCAGCAGCTTGGACGGGACAGGAGTGACTTTCTTT. Translation gives CASSLDGTGVTFF.

The chain combines TRBV6-6 with TRBJ2-7; D ambiguous. V gave up 0 bases and J gave up 3 bases, with 12 bases separating them. This CDR3 comprises 15 residues. CDR1 is MNHNY, CDR2 SVGAGI, per germline (reference sequence). CDR3 in DNA: TGTGCCAGCAGTTACTCCGACACAGCCGTCTACGAGCAGTACTTC. This gives the protein CASSYSDTAVYEQYF.

V and J are TRBV6-1 and TRBJ1-5, with D possibly TRBD1 on 5 matching bases. Germline loops: CDR1 MNHNS, CDR2 SASEGT. The length of the CDR3 is 15 residues. V was pared by 3 bases and J by 3 bases, with 12 bases between. The CDR3 region has the DNA TGTGCCAGCAGTGAGCAGGGCAGGCCCAATCAGCCCCAGCATTTT. The encoded protein is CASSEQGRPNQPQHF.

V usage is TRBV21-1 and J usage is TRBJ2-7; the table's D call, TRBD1, has no DNA check behind it. TRBV21-1 is marked as a pseudogene. This CDR3 is 15 amino acids long. The CDR3 here is CASSTRDTTSYEQYF. The CDR3 bases are TGTGCCAGCAGCACCCGGGACACCACCTCCTACGAGCAGTACTTC.